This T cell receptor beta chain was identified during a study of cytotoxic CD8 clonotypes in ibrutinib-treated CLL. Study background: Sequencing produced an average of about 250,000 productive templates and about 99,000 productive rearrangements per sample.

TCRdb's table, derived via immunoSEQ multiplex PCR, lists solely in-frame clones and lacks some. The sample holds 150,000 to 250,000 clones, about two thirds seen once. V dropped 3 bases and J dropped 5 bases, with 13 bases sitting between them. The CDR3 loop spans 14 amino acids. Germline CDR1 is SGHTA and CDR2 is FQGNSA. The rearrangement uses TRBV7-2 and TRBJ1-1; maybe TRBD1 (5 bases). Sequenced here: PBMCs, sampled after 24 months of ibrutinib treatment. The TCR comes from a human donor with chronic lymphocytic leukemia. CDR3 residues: CASSFSGMGTEAFF. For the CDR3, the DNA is TGTGCCAGCAGCTTTTCAGGGATGGGGACTGAAGCTTTCTTT.